Listed here is a single T cell receptor beta chain. Its specificity is not known. Germline V gives CDR1 SNHLY, CDR2 FYNNEI. This CDR3 spans 11 amino acids. V lost 8 bases, J lost 1 base, and 5 bases lay in between. Chemo-refractory metastatic non-small-cell lung cancer patients were treated with focal radiation plus CTLA-4 blockade with ipilimumab. Only in-frame clones appear in the TCRdb table, and some are missing; sequencing was by immunoSEQ multiplex PCR. The profile shows 70,000 to 95,000 clones, approximately 86% of them singletons. The data belong to a study of radiotherapy plus CTLA-4 blockade in lung cancer. Whole-study results and caveats: Expansion of tumor-derived TCR clones was observed in blood after radiotherapy plus ipilimumab.

This chain uses TRBV2 with TRBJ1-2; no reliable D call. This sequence originates from a human donor with non-small cell lung cancer that progressed on radiotherapy plus ipilimumab. The sequencing here drew on peripheral blood, taken from a patient treated with radiotherapy plus ipilimumab. The CDR3 here is CASGFNYGYTF. DNA of the CDR3: TGTGCCAGCGGGTTTAACTATGGCTACACCTTC.